Only one count was recorded for the clone carrying this T cell receptor beta chain. A read error may explain this, as a much larger clone is one base away. In germline, CDR1 is LNHDA, CDR2 SQIVND (reference sequence). The CDR3 length is 16 residues. V trimming: 3 bases; J trimming: 5 bases; junction bases outside the gene matches: 9. The iRepertoire nested amplicon-rescue multiplex PCR amplified TCR alpha and beta CDR3s from RNA. For one-step reverse transcription and amplification, 100-400 ng of tissue mRNA or PBMC total RNA was used. TCRdb re-analysed the multiplex PCR reads in MiXCR, keeping a single row per CDR3 protein. Altogether approximately 120,000 distinct CDR3 sequences are present, 20% to 25% being singletons, with the ten largest covering about a third. This specimen belongs to a study of glioma-infiltrating T cells.

Specimen: glioma tissue, nonneoplastic brain tissue, or PBMCs (not recorded which). The receptor comes from a human donor with low-grade glioma or glioblastoma, undergoing nonglioma brain surgery, or in good health (not recorded which). This chain joins TRBV19 and TRBJ2-1; 8 bases match TRBD2. CDR3 DNA sequence: TGTGCCAGTAGTATGGGGCCAGCGGGAGTTAACAATGAGCAGTTCTTC. Translation gives CASSMGPAGVNNEQFF. Drawing the rest from reference TRBV19 and TRBJ2-1, the complete variable domain is DGGITQSPKYLFRKEGQNVTLSCEQNLNHDAMYWYRQDPGQGLRLIYYSQIVNDFQKGDIAEGYSVSREKKESFPLTVTSAQKNPTAFYLCASSMGPAGVNNEQFFGPGTRLTVL.